The 16 T cell receptor beta chains below come from one sample, sequenced in a study of shared clonotypes between healthy human individuals. The assay was immunoSEQ multiplex PCR, and TCRdb's table has in-frame clones only and misses some. Of approximately 740,000 clones in the sample, around 92% were seen once. Terminally differentiated effector memory CD45RA+ cells were left out of the naive CD8 fraction, which was CD45RO-negative and positively selected for CCR7. The sequenced material came from naive CD8+ T cells sorted from blood. These receptors were obtained from a man between 25 and 39 years old in good health.

This chain connects TRBV11-2 to TRBJ2-2; TRBD1 or TRBD2 may be the D gene (5 bases each). V was cut by 0 bases and J by 5 bases, with 10 bases left in between. Germline assignment: CDR1 SGHAT and CDR2 FQNNGV. CDR3 length: 15 amino acids. The CDR3 reads CASSLDSGATGELFF. The CDR3 DNA is TGTGCCAGCAGCTTAGATTCCGGGGCAACCGGGGAGCTGTTTTTT. The full variable domain, with the rest looked up from reference TRBV11-2 and TRBJ2-2, is EAGVAQSPRYKIIEKRQSVAFWCNPISGHATLYWYQQILGQGPKLLIQFQNNGVVDDSQLPKDRFSAERLKGVDSTLKIQPAKLEDSAVYLCASSLDSGATGELFFGEGSRLTVL.

This chain links TRBV7-9 with TRBJ2-7; TRBD2 agrees at 9 bases. With V trimmed by 4 bases and J by 5 bases, 12 bases remained unmatched. Germline V gene data show CDR1 as SEHNR and CDR2 as FQNEAQ (reference sequence). This CDR3 has 16 residues. The CDR3 coding sequence is TGTGCCAGCAGCTCCCCCGGCGGGAGGGCCTTCCACGAGCAGTACTTC. It codes for CASSSPGGRAFHEQYF.

The chain is built from TRBV5-4 and TRBJ2-5, with D unresolved. V lost 1 base and J lost 4, with 17 bases in between. Germline CDR1 reads SGHNT; CDR2 reads YYREEE (reference sequence). The CDR3 runs to 16 residues. CDR3 DNA sequence: TGTGCCAGCAGCTTGCAGGCGCGAGGAGTCGGAGAGACCCAGTACTTC. Translated: CASSLQARGVGETQYF. Drawing the rest from reference TRBV5-4 and TRBJ2-5, the complete variable domain is ETGVTQSPTHLIKTRGQQVTLRCSSQSGHNTVSWYQQALGQGPQFIFQYYREEENGRGNFPPRFSGLQFPNYSSELNVNALELDDSALYLCASSLQARGVGETQYFGPGTRLLVL.

V gene TRBV9 combines with J gene TRBJ2-1; D could derive from TRBD1 or TRBD2 (5 bases each). Germline V lookup: CDR1 SGDLS, CDR2 YYNGEE. The CDR3 consists of 17 residues. V was shortened by 3 bases and J by 4 bases, with 20 bases between the two germline ends. CDR3 region: CASSDHRDPARYNEQFF. In DNA, the CDR3 is TGTGCCAGCAGCGATCACCGGGACCCCGCCCGTTACAATGAGCAGTTCTTC. Combining the CDR3 with reference TRBV9 and TRBJ2-1 gives the whole variable domain DSGVTQTPKHLITATGQRVTLRCSPRSGDLSVYWYQQSLDQGLQFLIQYYNGEERAKGNILERFSAQQFPDLHSELNLSSLELGDSALYFCASSDHRDPARYNEQFFGPGTRLTVL.

The J gene is TRBJ2-7, the V gene TRBV4-1; D not certain. This CDR3 region has 14 residues. V gave up 5 bases and J gave up 2 bases, with 13 bases separating them. Germline V gene lookup returns CDR1 MGHRA and CDR2 YSYEKL. The CDR3 nucleotides are TGCGCCAGCAGCTCGAGCGACGGAGCCTACGAGCAGTACTTC. Its protein product is CASSSSDGAYEQYF.

V usage is TRBV7-6 and J usage is TRBJ2-1; either TRBD1 or TRBD2 may fit D (6 bases each). This CDR3 is built from 13 residues. Germline V gives CDR1 SGHVS, CDR2 FNYEAQ. V dropped 4 bases and J dropped 9 bases, with 13 bases sitting between them. As DNA, the CDR3 is TGTGCCAGCAGCTGGACGGGGGCGGGTGAGCAGTTCTTC. Amino acid sequence: CASSWTGAGEQFF.

The rearrangement links TRBV14 to TRBJ2-5; D tentatively reads TRBD1 or TRBD2 (6 bases each). The germline V and J ends were trimmed by 1 base and 5 bases, with 17 bases remaining between them. The CDR3 has 16 amino acids. Germline V CDR1 and CDR2: SGHDN, FVKESK. The CDR3 DNA reads TGTGCCAGCAGCCAAGTCGGGGGCCCCTCTTGGGAGACCCAGTACTTC. Amino acid sequence: CASSQVGGPSWETQYF.

This chain uses TRBV10-2 with TRBJ2-1; D is uncertain. CDR1 is WSHSY, CDR2 SAAADI, per germline. The ends were cut back, 0 bases at V and 5 bases at J, with 14 bases in the middle. The length of the CDR3 is 16 residues. DNA of the CDR3: TGCGCCAGCAGTGAGTCGATAGGGCACCGGGACAATGAGCAGTTCTTC. It specifies CASSESIGHRDNEQFF.

The chain recombines TRBV5-1 with TRBJ1-1; D possibly corresponds to TRBD1 (6 bases). Germline CDR1 SGHRS, CDR2 YFSETQ. The CDR3 consists of 16 residues. Trimming stripped 4 bases from V and 0 bases from J, with 16 bases between. The CDR3 region has the DNA TGCGCCAGCAGCGGAAGGATGGGACACTTGAACACTGAAGCTTTCTTT. Residues: CASSGRMGHLNTEAFF.

The V gene is TRBV7-9, the J gene TRBJ2-7, with a tentative D call TRBD1 (6 bases). CDR3 size: 12 residues. Trimming removed 5 bases at V and 9 bases at J, with 14 bases between. The V gene's germline CDR1 is SEHNR and CDR2 FQNEAQ (reference sequence). The CDR3 reads CASSEGGIGQYF. CDR3 in DNA: TGTGCCAGCAGCGAAGGGGGTATTGGGCAGTACTTC.

V usage is TRBV7-9 and J usage is TRBJ2-1; 11 bases align to TRBD2. From germline, CDR1 is SEHNR and CDR2 FQNEAQ (reference sequence). The CDR3 loop spans 16 amino acids. V lost 4 bases, J lost 7 bases, and 9 bases stayed unmatched. The CDR3 nucleotides are TGTGCCAGCAGCTCGTTAACTAGCGGGAGTCAGAATGAGCAGTTCTTC. Translation: CASSSLTSGSQNEQFF.

Regarding this clone: Distinct nucleotide sequences in the sample also encode this CDR3. This sequence joins TRBV7-9 and TRBJ2-7; D is perhaps TRBD1 or TRBD2 (5 bases each). The CDR3 consists of 14 residues. V dropped 4 bases and J dropped 0 bases, with 10 bases sitting between them. CDR1 is SEHNR, CDR2 FQNEAQ, per germline (reference sequence). The CDR3 sequence is CASSSGTDSYEQYF. The CDR3 DNA follows: TGTGCCAGCAGCTCCGGGACGGACTCCTACGAGCAGTACTTC. The whole variable domain, remainder taken from reference TRBV7-9 and TRBJ2-7, is DTGVSQNPRHKITKRGQNVTFRCDPISEHNRLYWYRQTLGQGPEFLTYFQNEAQLEKSRLLSDRFSAERPKGSFSTLEIQRTEQGDSAMYLCASSSGTDSYEQYFGPGTRLTVT.

This chain uses TRBV7-9 with TRBJ2-1, with TRBD2 matching over 9 bases. There are 16 residues in the CDR3. The V gene end was trimmed by 7 bases and the J gene end by 0 bases; junction bases not matched to a gene: 7. Germline-derived CDR1 and CDR2 are SEHNR and FQNEAQ (reference sequence). The DNA of the CDR3 is TGTGCCAGCACCGCTAGCGGGATAAGCTCCTACAATGAGCAGTTCTTC. Amino acid sequence: CASTASGISSYNEQFF.

This clone was detected a few times. The chain has TRBV6-1 and TRBJ2-2; D is undetermined. Germline-derived CDR1 and CDR2 are MNHNS and SASEGT. Trimming pared 3 bases from V and 0 bases from J, leaving 5 bases between. The CDR3 extends over 14 amino acids. The CDR3 DNA reads TGTGCCAGCAGTGAGACTCCGAACACCGGGGAGCTGTTTTTT. This encodes CASSETPNTGELFF.

About this clone: The same CDR3 can be traced to other DNA sequences in this sample. The chain uses TRBV25-1 and TRBJ1-5; 8 bases agree with TRBD1. Looked up from germline, CDR1 is MGHDK and CDR2 is SYGVNS. The V gene end was trimmed by 1 base and the J gene end by 7 bases; junction bases not matched to a gene: 6. This CDR3 is 15 amino acids long. CDR3 DNA sequence: TGTGCCAGCAGTGAATCTTCAGGGGGCGGCCAGCCCCAGCATTTT. Its protein is CASSESSGGGQPQHF.

The count of this clone is one. Other DNA sequences from this sample encode an identical CDR3 as well. The chain links TRBV10-3 to TRBJ2-7; D is unclear. Germline V gives CDR1 ENHRY, CDR2 SYGVKD. Trimming left V 3 bases short and J 4 bases short, with 4 bases between. The CDR3 has 11 amino acids. Written as DNA, the CDR3 is TGTGCCATCAGTGAAGGTTACGAGCAGTACTTC. Its protein is CAISEGYEQYF.